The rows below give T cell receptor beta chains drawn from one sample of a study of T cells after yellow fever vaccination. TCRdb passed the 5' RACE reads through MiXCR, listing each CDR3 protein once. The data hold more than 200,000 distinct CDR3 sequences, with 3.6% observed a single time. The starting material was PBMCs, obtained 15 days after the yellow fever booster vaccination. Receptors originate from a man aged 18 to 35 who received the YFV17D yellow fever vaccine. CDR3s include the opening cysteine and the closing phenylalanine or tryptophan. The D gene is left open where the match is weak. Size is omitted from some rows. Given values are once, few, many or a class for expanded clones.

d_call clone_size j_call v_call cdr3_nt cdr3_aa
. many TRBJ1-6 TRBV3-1 TGTGCCAGCACCCCGGGACGGGGGAATTCACCCCTCCACTTT CASTPGRGNSPLHF
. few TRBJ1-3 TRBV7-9 TGTGCCAGCAGCTATACAGGGTTCGGAAACACCATATATTTT CASSYTGFGNTIYF
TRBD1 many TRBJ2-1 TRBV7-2 TGTGCCAGCAGCGCGAGTCAGGGGGATAGGAGTGAGCAGTTCTTC CASSASQGDRSEQFF
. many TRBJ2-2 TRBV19 TGTGCCAGTATCCAACGGTGGGGGGTGAAGAACACCGGGGAGCTGTTTTTT CASIQRWGVKNTGELFF
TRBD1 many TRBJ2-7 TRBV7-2 TGTGCCAGCAGCTTCGGACAGGGGGCCTCCTACGAGCAGTACTTC CASSFGQGASYEQYF
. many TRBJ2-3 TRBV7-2 TGTGCCAGCAGCTTAGCGGGGGGGCTCGGGGATACGCAGTATTTT CASSLAGGLGDTQYF
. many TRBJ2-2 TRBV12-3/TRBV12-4 TGTGCCAGCACCCCAGATACCGGGGAGCTGTTTTTT CASTPDTGELFF
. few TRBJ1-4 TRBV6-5 TGTGCCAGCAGTTACTCCTCAGCAACTAATGAAAAACTGTTTTTT CASSYSSATNEKLFF
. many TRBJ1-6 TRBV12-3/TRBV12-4 TGTGCCAGCAGTTTCGAAGGGGCAGGCAGTTCACCCCTCCACTTT CASSFEGAGSSPLHF
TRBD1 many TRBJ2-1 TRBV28 TGTGCCAGCAGTCCATTTACGGGACAGGCCTACAATGAGCAGTTCTTC CASSPFTGQAYNEQFF
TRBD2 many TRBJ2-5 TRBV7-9 TGTGCCAGCAGCGCGGGGCTGCGGGGGGGAGAGACCCAGTACTTC CASSAGLRGGETQYF
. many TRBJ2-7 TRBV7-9 TGTGCCATCTCGAGGGTGGTCGGCGGCGAGCAGTACTTC CAISRVVGGEQYF
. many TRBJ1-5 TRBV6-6 TGTGCCAGCAGTTTACCGTACAAGAGATACGATAGCAATCAGCCCCAGCATTTT CASSLPYKRYDSNQPQHF
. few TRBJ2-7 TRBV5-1 TGCGCCAGCAGCCCGGCCCAATTCGCGGATATCGAGCAGTACTTC CASSPAQFADIEQYF
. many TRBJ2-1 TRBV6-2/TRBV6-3 TGTGCCAGCAGAACAGTAGGGGATGAGCAGTTCTTC CASRTVGDEQFF
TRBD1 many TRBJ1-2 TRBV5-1 TGCGCCAGCAGCTTCGGACAGGGGGTACTCTATGGCTACACCTTC CASSFGQGVLYGYTF
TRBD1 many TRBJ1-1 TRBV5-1 TGCGCCAGCAGCTTGTTAACAGGGGGCCGGAACACTGAAGCTTTCTTT CASSLLTGGRNTEAFF
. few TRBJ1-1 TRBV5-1 TGCGCCAGTCGGACGGATCTGAACACTGAAGCTTTCTTT CASRTDLNTEAFF
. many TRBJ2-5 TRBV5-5 TGTGCCAGCAGCCTCCACGTGGGACGGGAGCAAGAGACCCAGTACTTC CASSLHVGREQETQYF
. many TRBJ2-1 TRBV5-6 TGTGCCAGCAGCTTCGGGCGGGAGCAGTTCTTC CASSFGREQFF
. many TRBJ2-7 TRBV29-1 TGCAGCGTTGGGAAACGGGGTTACGAGCAGTACTTC CSVGKRGYEQYF
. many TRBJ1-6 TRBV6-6 TGTGCCAGCAGTTACTCGAGTACGGAGGGTTATAATTCACCCCTCCACTTT CASSYSSTEGYNSPLHF
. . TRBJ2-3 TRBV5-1 TGCGCCAGCAGCTGGCGGGACCTCACAGATACGCAGTATTTT CASSWRDLTDTQYF
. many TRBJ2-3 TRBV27 TGTGCCAGCAGTTCCGCCTCGTCAGATACGCAGTATTTT CASSSASSDTQYF
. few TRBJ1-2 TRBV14 TGTGCCAGCAGCCTTAACTTACAGGGAGACGGCTACACCTTC CASSLNLQGDGYTF
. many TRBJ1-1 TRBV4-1 TGCGCCAGCAGCCAACGGTCCCCCAACACTGAAGCTTTCTTT CASSQRSPNTEAFF
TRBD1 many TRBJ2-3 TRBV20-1 TGCAGTGCTAGAGATCGGACAGGGCGAGATACGCAGTATTTT CSARDRTGRDTQYF
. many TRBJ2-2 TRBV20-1 TGCAGTGCTAGCAGTTGGAACACCGGGGAGCTGTTTTTT CSASSWNTGELFF
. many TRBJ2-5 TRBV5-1 TGCGCCAGCAGCCTCTTCAACCCTGGGGAGACCCAGTACTTC CASSLFNPGETQYF
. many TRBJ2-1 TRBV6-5 TGTGCCAGCAATCGAGACCAGTACAATGAGCAGTTCTTC CASNRDQYNEQFF
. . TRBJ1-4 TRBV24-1 TGTGCCACAAGGACAGAGATTAAAGCGACTAATGAAAAACTGTTTTTT CATRTEIKATNEKLFF
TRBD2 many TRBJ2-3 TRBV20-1 TGCAGTGCTAGTGCGGCTAGCGGGGCACCGAGAGATACGCAGTATTTT CSASAASGAPRDTQYF
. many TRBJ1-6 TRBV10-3 TGTGCCATCAGGCCAGGGAGCTCTACTATCCATAATTCACCCCTCCACTTT CAIRPGSSTIHNSPLHF
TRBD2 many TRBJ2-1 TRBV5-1 TGCGCCAGCAGCTTAGGGACTATTGGCCCGGGGGAGCAGTTCTTC CASSLGTIGPGEQFF
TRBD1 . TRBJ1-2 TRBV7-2 TGTGCCAGCTGCCCGACAGGGGAGAATCTGAGGGGCTACACCTTC CASCPTGENLRGYTF
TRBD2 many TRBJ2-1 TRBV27 TGTGCCAGCGCCCTGCGGGGGAGCTCCTACAATGAGCAGTTCTTC CASALRGSSYNEQFF
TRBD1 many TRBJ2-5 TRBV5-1 TGCGCCAGCAGCGTCGGACAGGGGGAGACCCAGTACTTC CASSVGQGETQYF